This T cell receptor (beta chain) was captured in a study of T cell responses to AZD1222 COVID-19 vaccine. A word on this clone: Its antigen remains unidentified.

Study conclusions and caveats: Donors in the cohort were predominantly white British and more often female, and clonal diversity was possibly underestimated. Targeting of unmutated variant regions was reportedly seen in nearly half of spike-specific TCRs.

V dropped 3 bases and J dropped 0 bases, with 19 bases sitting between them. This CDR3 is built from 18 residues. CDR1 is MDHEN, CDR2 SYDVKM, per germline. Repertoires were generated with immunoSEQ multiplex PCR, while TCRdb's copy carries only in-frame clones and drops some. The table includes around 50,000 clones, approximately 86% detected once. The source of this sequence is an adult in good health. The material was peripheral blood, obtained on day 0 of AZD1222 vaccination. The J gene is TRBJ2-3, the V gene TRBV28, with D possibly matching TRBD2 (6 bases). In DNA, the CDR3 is TGTGCCAGCAGTTTGGGGAGGAGACTCGGACCCAGCACAGATACGCAGTATTTT. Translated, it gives CASSLGRRLGPSTDTQYF.